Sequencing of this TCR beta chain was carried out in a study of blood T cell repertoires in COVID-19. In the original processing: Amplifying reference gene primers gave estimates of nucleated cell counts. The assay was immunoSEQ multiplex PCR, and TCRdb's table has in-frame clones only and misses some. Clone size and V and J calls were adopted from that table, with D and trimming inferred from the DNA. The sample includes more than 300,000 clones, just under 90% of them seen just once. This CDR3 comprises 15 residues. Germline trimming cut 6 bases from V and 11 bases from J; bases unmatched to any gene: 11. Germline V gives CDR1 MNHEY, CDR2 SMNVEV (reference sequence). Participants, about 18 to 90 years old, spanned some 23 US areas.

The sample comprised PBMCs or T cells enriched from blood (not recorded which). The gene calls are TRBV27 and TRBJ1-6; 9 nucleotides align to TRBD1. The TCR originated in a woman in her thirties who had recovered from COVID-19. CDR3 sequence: CASSPTGGRGTPLHF. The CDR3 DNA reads TGTGCCAGCAGCCCAACAGGGGGCCGGGGGACACCCCTCCACTTT.